The sequence of this T cell receptor (beta chain) was determined in a study of glioma-infiltrating T cells after dendritic cell vaccination. Points from the study as a whole: Higher pretreatment TIL content predicted longer progression-free time and survival. Higher TCR clonality did not directly relate to longer survival. Few patients contributed both blood and tumor specimens.

As regards this clone: Its matching antigen is unknown.

Time point indicated: after dendritic cell vaccination, including at tumor progression/relapse. Amplification used 60 V beta primers and 13 J beta primers. Assay: immunoSEQ multiplex PCR; the TCRdb copy retains only in-frame clones and omits some. The top ten clones hold roughly 2.1% of a sample with roughly 88,000 clones, approximately 75% of them seen once. The CDR3 extends over 12 amino acids. Germline assignment: CDR1 LNHNV and CDR2 YYDKDF (reference sequence). Trimming took off 5 bases at V and 7 bases at J, with 9 bases between the two ends. The chain has TRBV15 and TRBJ1-3; D is unclear. The TCR sequence derives from a human donor with glioblastoma. This sample comprised blood, obtained after dendritic cell vaccination. For the CDR3, the DNA is TGTGCCACCAGCCCGACGCGGAACACCATATATTTT. Amino acid sequence: CATSPTRNTIYF.